This T cell receptor beta chain was captured in a study of blood T cell repertoires in COVID-19. Study context: Samples of COVID-19 (acute and convalescent) were obtained from the United States, Italy and Spain. Sample material is recorded as cDNA or gDNA derived from T cells, B-cell-depleted T cells, or PBMCs.

This clone was observed a single time. All enrollees were about 18 to 89 years old and from roughly 22 US areas. V shed 7 bases and J shed 1 base, with 7 bases lying between them. Germline CDR1 reads LNHNV; CDR2 reads YYDKDF (reference sequence). The CDR3 spans 12 residues. In the authors' workflow: The authors estimated nucleated cell counts from reference gene primer amplification. Repertoires were generated with immunoSEQ multiplex PCR, while TCRdb's copy carries only in-frame clones and drops some. V, J and clone size derive from that table, while D and trimming were established from the DNA sequence. The sample comprises 300,000 or so clones, 87% of which are singletons, and 1% rests with the top ten.

The chain links TRBV15 to TRBJ2-5; unclear D gene. This clonotype was sampled from a woman in her 30s who had recovered from COVID-19. The material sequenced was PBMCs or T cells enriched from blood (not recorded which). CDR3 loop: CATTAAQETQYF. The CDR3 bases are TGTGCCACCACGGCGGCCCAAGAGACCCAGTACTTC.